This T cell receptor beta chain was retrieved from a study of blood T cell repertoires in COVID-19. TCRdb's copy holds only in-frame clones and misses some; the assay was immunoSEQ multiplex PCR. The sample contains some 100,000 clones, 85% to 95% of which appear only once. This TCR was sampled from a man aged 50 to 59 with active COVID-19. The sample taken for sequencing was peripheral blood.

The CDR3 coding sequence is TGTGCCAGCAGTGCCCCCAGGGGTGGTGGCTACACCTTC. Translated, it gives CASSAPRGGGYTF. This chain uses TRBV28 with TRBJ1-2; TRBD1 might be the D (6 bases). The germline V and J ends were trimmed by 5 bases and 7 bases, with 14 bases remaining between them. The CDR3 totals 13 residues. Germline V gives CDR1 MDHEN, CDR2 SYDVKM.